A selection of T cell receptor beta chains follows, all from one sample in a study of cytomegalovirus exposure and HLA in healthy donors. Libraries were prepared by immunoSEQ multiplex PCR; TCRdb keeps only in-frame clonotypes and omits some of them. The table lists some 140,000 clones, 80% of them singletons. Source material: PBMCs. Every receptor here comes from a man aged 25 to 40 in good health and CMV-seronegative. Each CDR3 is given with its conserved first and last residue. The D gene is left open where the match is weak. Part of the rows lack a size; the others show once, few, many or a class for expanded clones.

J gene	clone size	CDR3 length	V gene	D gene	CDR3 DNA	CDR3 protein
TRBJ1-5	-	15	TRBV6-6	-	TGTGCCAGCAGTATGGATCAGGGAAGGGGTCAGCCCCAGCATTTT	CASSMDQGRGQPQHF
TRBJ2-7	few	15	TRBV6-1	TRBD2	TGTGCCAGCAGTGTCCTAGCGGGGATTACCTACGAGCAGTACTTC	CASSVLAGITYEQYF
TRBJ2-7	-	13	TRBV5-1	TRBD1	TGCGCCAGCTTCGGGGACAGTCCCTACGAGCAGTACTTC	CASFGDSPYEQYF
TRBJ1-2	-	13	TRBV7-2	-	TGTGCCAGCAGCTCGAACTATAACTATGGCTACACCTTC	CASSSNYNYGYTF
TRBJ2-7	-	14	TRBV30	TRBD1	TGTGCCTGGAGTGTTCAGGGGGCCTCCTACGAGCAGTACTTC	CAWSVQGASYEQYF
TRBJ1-1	-	14	TRBV5-1	-	TGCGCCAGCAGCAGCCGGACAGCCAACACTGAAGCTTTCTTT	CASSSRTANTEAFF
TRBJ1-5	-	16	TRBV5-6	TRBD1	TGTGCCAGCAGTCGTGCCGGGACAGGGGACAGTCAGCCCCAGCATTTT	CASSRAGTGDSQPQHF
TRBJ2-6	few	16	TRBV4-2	-	TGTGCCAGCAGCTCCTTAGTGCCCTCTGGGGCCAACGTCCTGACTTTC	CASSSLVPSGANVLTF
TRBJ2-5	-	15	TRBV5-4	TRBD2	TGTGCCAGCAGACCCGGACTAGCGGGAGCGGAGACCCAGTACTTC	CASRPGLAGAETQYF
TRBJ2-1	few	15	TRBV5-1	TRBD1	TGCGCCAGCAGCTTGGAATGGGACAGCTACAATGAGCAGTTCTTC	CASSLEWDSYNEQFF
TRBJ2-3	once	15	TRBV7-9	TRBD2	TGTGCCAGCAGCTCACTAGCGGAGATCACAGATACGCAGTATTTT	CASSSLAEITDTQYF
TRBJ1-1	-	16	TRBV29-1	-	TGCAGCCACCCCGGCAGACCGGGGGGGGAGAACACTGAAGCTTTCTTT	CSHPGRPGGENTEAFF
TRBJ2-3	-	15	TRBV4-3	-	TGCGCCAGCAGCCCGATCCTGGGCAGCACAGATACGCAGTATTTT	CASSPILGSTDTQYF
TRBJ2-1	-	16	TRBV23-1	TRBD2	TGCGCCAGCAGTCAAAGGGGACTAGCGGGATCCAATGAGCAGTTCTTC	CASSQRGLAGSNEQFF
TRBJ2-1	-	15	TRBV9	TRBD2	TGTGCCAGCAGCGTAGGACTAGCGGGGGAGCATGAGCAGTTCTTC	CASSVGLAGEHEQFF
TRBJ2-2	-	16	TRBV7-6	TRBD2	TGTGCCAGCAGCTGGGGACTAGCGGAGGCCACCGGGGAGCTGTTTTTT	CASSWGLAEATGELFF